This T cell receptor (beta chain) derives from a study of cytomegalovirus exposure and HLA in healthy donors. Notes on the study in general: 15,000 to 20,000 TCR beta sequences were associated with HLA alleles at 0.05 false discovery rate in a later analysis. Exclusion as indistinguishable affected some V segments, including TRBV6-2 and TRBV6-3. Many donors shared some public TCRs, even though most TCR sequences were rare.

CDR1 MNHEY and CDR2 SVGAGI come from the germline V gene. The junction had 3 bases not matched to a gene; V was cut back by 4 bases and J by 4 bases. The CDR3 is 15 residues long. The primer mix had 60 Vbeta and 13 Jbeta primers. Profiled with immunoSEQ multiplex PCR; TCRdb holds only in-frame clones, not every one. The repertoire holds tens of thousands of clones, with more than 70% as singletons. This clone was seen just once. Its antigen is undetermined. The sequencing sample was made of PBMCs. The rearrangement links TRBV6-5 to TRBJ1-5; 11 nucleotides match TRBD1. The receptor was derived from a woman aged 40-49 years in good health and CMV-seropositive. This CDR3 is CASSSGTGGNQPQHF. The DNA for the CDR3 is TGTGCCAGCAGTTCCGGGACAGGGGGAAATCAGCCCCAGCATTTT.